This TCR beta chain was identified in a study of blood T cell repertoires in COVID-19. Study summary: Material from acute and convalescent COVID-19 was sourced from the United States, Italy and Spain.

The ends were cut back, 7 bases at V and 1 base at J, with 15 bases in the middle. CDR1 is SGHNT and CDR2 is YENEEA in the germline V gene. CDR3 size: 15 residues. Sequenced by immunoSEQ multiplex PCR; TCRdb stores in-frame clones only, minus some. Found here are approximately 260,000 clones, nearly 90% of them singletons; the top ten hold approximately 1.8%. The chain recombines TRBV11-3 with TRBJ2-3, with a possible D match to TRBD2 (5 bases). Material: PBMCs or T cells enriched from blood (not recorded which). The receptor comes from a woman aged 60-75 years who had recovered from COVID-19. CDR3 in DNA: TGTGCCAGCACGGGATGGAACAGTCGCACAGATACGCAGTATTTT. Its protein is CASTGWNSRTDTQYF.